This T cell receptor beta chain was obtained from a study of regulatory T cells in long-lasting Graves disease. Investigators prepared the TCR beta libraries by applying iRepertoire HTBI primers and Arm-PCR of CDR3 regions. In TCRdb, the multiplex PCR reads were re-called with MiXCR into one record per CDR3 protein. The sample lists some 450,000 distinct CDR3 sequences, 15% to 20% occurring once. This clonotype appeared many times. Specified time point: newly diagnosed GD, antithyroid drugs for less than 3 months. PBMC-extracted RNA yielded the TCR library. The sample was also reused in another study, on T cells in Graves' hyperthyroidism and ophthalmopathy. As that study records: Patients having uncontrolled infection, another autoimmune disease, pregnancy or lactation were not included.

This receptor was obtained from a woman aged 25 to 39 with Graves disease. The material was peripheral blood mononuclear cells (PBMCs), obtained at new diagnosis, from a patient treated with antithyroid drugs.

CDR3 sequence: CASSPGTSYFSYEQYF. The CDR3 nucleotides are TGTGCCAGCAGTCCCGGGACTTCTTACTTCTCCTACGAGCAGTACTTC. V gene TRBV3-1 combines with J gene TRBJ2-7; possibly TRBD2 for D (6 bases). The CDR3 consists of 16 residues. V was pared by 6 bases and J by 0 bases, with 18 bases between. The V gene's germline CDR1 is LGHDT and CDR2 YNNKEL (reference sequence).